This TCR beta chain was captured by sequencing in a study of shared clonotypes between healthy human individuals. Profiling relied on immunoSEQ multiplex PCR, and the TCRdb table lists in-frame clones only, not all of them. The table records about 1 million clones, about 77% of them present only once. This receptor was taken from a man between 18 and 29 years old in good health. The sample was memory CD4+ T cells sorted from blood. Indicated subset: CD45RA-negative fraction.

CDR3 DNA: TGTGCCAGCAGTTACAAGAGCTATAATTCACCCCTCCACTTT. Protein: CASSYKSYNSPLHF. The genes are TRBV6-8 and TRBJ1-6; D is unresolved. The germline V and J ends were trimmed by 2 bases and 3 bases, with 5 bases remaining between them. Germline assignment: CDR1 MNHGY and CDR2 SAAAGT. CDR3 length equals 14 residues.